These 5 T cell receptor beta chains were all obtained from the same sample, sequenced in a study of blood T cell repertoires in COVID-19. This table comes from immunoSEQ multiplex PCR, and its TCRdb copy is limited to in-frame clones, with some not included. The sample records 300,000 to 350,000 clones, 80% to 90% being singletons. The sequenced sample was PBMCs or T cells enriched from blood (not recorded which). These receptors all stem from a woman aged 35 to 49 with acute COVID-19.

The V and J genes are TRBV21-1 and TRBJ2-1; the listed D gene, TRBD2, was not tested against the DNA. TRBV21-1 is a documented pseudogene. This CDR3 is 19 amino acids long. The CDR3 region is CASSTTGLATQRPYNEQFF. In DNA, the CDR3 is TGTGCCAGCAGCACTACCGGACTAGCAACCCAGAGGCCCTACAATGAGCAGTTCTTC.

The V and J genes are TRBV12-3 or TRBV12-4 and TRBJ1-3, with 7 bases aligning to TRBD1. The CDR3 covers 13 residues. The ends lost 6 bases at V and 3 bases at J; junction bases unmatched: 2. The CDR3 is CASSDRVGNTIYF. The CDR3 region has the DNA TGTGCCAGCAGCGACAGGGTTGGAAACACCATATATTTT.

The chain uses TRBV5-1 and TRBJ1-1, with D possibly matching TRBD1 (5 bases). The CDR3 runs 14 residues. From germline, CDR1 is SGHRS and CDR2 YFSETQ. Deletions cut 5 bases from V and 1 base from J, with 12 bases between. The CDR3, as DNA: TGCGCCAGCAGGCCAGGGTCTGGGAACACTGAAGCTTTCTTT. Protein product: CASRPGSGNTEAFF.

The CDR3 loop is CASSLRTGGGKFF. In DNA, the CDR3 is TGTGCCAGCAGCCTTAGGACAGGGGGCGGAAAGTTCTTC. The J gene is TRBJ2-1, the V gene TRBV14, with 11 bases identical to TRBD1. CDR3 length: 13 amino acids. CDR1 and CDR2 from the germline V gene are SGHDN and FVKESK. The V gene end was trimmed by 4 bases and the J gene end by 14 bases; junction bases not matched to a gene: 7.

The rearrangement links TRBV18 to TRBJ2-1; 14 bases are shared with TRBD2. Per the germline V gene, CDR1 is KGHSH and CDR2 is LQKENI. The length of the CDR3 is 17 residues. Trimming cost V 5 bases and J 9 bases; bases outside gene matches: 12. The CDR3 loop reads CASSTAGTSGRKSEQFF. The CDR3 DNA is TGTGCCAGCTCAACAGCCGGGACTAGCGGGAGAAAGAGTGAGCAGTTCTTC.